These 18 T cell receptor beta chains were sequenced from one sample in a study of T cell responses to AZD1222 COVID-19 vaccine. The repertoire was sequenced with immunoSEQ multiplex PCR; TCRdb's copy has only in-frame clones and lacks some. The table has roughly 130,000 clones, roughly nine tenths seen once. This specimen consisted of peripheral blood, obtained on day 0 of AZD1222 vaccination. The receptors here all came from an adult in good health.

This rearrangement joins TRBV9 to TRBJ1-6, with 7 positions matching TRBD1. The CDR3 extends over 15 amino acids. Per germline, CDR1 SGDLS and CDR2 YYNGEE. J lost 0 bases, V lost 4 bases, and 1 base had no gene match. The CDR3 DNA reads TGTGCCAGCAGCCCAGGGGGCTCCTATAATTCACCCCTCCACTTT. Translation gives CASSPGGSYNSPLHF.

DNA of the CDR3: TGTGCCAGCAGCCAAGGTTCGGCAGGGACAAGGGGCACTGAAGCTTTCTTT. Translating gives CASSQGSAGTRGTEAFF. This chain joins TRBV3-1 (or the pseudogene TRBV3-2) and TRBJ1-1; D might be TRBD1 (6 bases). The germline V and J ends were trimmed by 1 base and 4 bases, with 19 bases remaining between them. This CDR3 region has 17 residues. The V gene's germline CDR1 is LGHDT and CDR2 YNNKEL (reference sequence).

The J gene is TRBJ2-4, the V gene TRBV4-1; D is unresolved. CDR1 is MGHRA and CDR2 is YSYEKL in the germline V gene. The V gene lost 1 base and the J gene lost 0 bases, with 7 bases spanning the gap. The CDR3 totals 15 residues. The CDR3 loop is CASSQGGVAKNIQYF. CDR3 nucleotide sequence: TGCGCCAGCAGCCAAGGTGGAGTAGCCAAAAACATTCAGTACTTC.

The V gene is TRBV27, the J gene TRBJ1-5; 9 nucleotides line up with TRBD1. J lost 4 bases, V lost 10 bases, and 8 bases had no gene match. The CDR3 is made up of 14 amino acids. Germline V lookup: CDR1 MNHEY, CDR2 SMNVEV (reference sequence). CDR3 residues: CATAIQGANQPQHF. CDR3 DNA sequence: TGTGCCACTGCGATACAGGGGGCGAATCAGCCCCAGCATTTT.

This chain links TRBV7-9 with TRBJ1-3; a possible D gene is TRBD1 (5 bases). Germline loops: CDR1 SEHNR, CDR2 FQNEAQ (reference sequence). CDR3 length: 14 amino acids. V was trimmed by 5 bases and J by 4 bases, leaving 12 bases between them. The CDR3: CASSHVGRGNTIYF. The CDR3 DNA follows: TGTGCCAGCAGCCATGTGGGGCGCGGAAACACCATATATTTT.

CDR3 sequence reads: CASALNTEAFF. CDR3 bases: TGTGCCAGCGCACTTAACACTGAAGCTTTCTTT. The chain recombines TRBV2 with TRBJ1-1; D is unresolved. V lost 8 bases and J 2 bases, leaving 6 bases between the germline ends. Germline lookup yields CDR1 SNHLY and CDR2 FYNNEI. The length of the CDR3 is 11 residues.

This clone has more than one count but fewer than ten. The V gene is TRBV19, the J gene TRBJ2-7; 12 bases match TRBD2. CDR1 and CDR2 (germline): LNHDA, SQIVND (reference sequence). The J segment lost 2 bases and the V segment lost 4 bases, leaving 3 bases of the junction unmatched. The CDR3 contains 15 residues. The CDR3 DNA sequence: TGTGCCAGTAGTACGACTAGCGGGAGCCCCTACGAGCAGTACTTC. Protein product: CASSTTSGSPYEQYF.

The CDR3 DNA is TGTGCCAGCAGCCAAGAATGGCTCCCTCTCAATGAGCAGTTCTTC. Amino acids: CASSQEWLPLNEQFF. The chain uses TRBV5-6 and TRBJ2-1; D is undetermined. Germline V gene sequence: CDR1 SGHDT, CDR2 YYEEEE. There are 15 residues in the CDR3. V lost 4 bases and J lost 6, with 17 bases in between.

The chain carries TRBV4-1 and TRBJ2-7; 9 positions agree with TRBD2. V gave up 0 bases and J gave up 4 bases; unmatched junction bases: 7. The CDR3 spans 16 residues. Germline assignment: CDR1 MGHRA and CDR2 YSYEKL. The CDR3 here is CASSQEGLAGNYEQYF. The DNA of the CDR3 is TGCGCCAGCAGCCAAGAGGGTCTAGCGGGGAATTACGAGCAGTACTTC.

This clone appeared once. The chain has TRBV15 and TRBJ2-5; 16 bases fit TRBD2. V shed 6 bases and J 5 bases; nucleotides not matched to a gene: 9. The germline V gene has CDR1 LNHNV and CDR2 YYDKDF (reference sequence). CDR3 length: 17 amino acids. CDR3 sequence (DNA): TGTGCCACCAGTCCGGGACTAGCGGGAGGGCCGGGGGAGACCCAGTACTTC. This codes for CATSPGLAGGPGETQYF. The full variable domain, in which reference TRBV15 and TRBJ2-5 provide the parts outside the CDR3, is DAMVIQNPRYQVTQFGKPVTLSCSQTLNHNVMYWYQQKSSQAPKLLFHYYDKDFNNEADTPDNFQSRRPNTSFCFLDIRSPGLGDTAMYLCATSPGLAGGPGETQYFGPGTRLLVL.

The genes are TRBV19 and TRBJ1-4, with D unclear. The CDR3 is 16 residues long. Germline CDR1 and CDR2: LNHDA and SQIVND (reference sequence). Trimming removed 1 base at V and 2 bases at J, with 11 bases between. The DNA for the CDR3 is TGTGCCAGTAGTATAGCCCTGGGTGCGACTAATGAAAAACTGTTTTTT. It encodes CASSIALGATNEKLFF.

CDR3: CASSVLVGDANEQFF. CDR3 nucleotides: TGTGCCAGCAGTGTTTTAGTGGGAGACGCCAATGAGCAGTTCTTC. The chain joins TRBV6-4 to TRBJ2-1; D possibly corresponds to TRBD2 (5 bases). The germline gives CDR1 MRHNA, CDR2 SNTAGT. This CDR3 contains 15 residues. The V end was cut by 4 bases, the J end by 6 bases, with 16 bases between.

This clone has just one count. The chain combines TRBV6-5 with TRBJ2-3, with TRBD2 matching over 8 bases. From germline, CDR1 is MNHEY and CDR2 SVGAGI. J gave up 1 base and V 5 bases, and 2 bases lay outside the gene matches. CDR3 length: 14 amino acids. The CDR3 protein is CASSKTSGTDTQYF. In DNA form, the CDR3 reads TGTGCCAGCAGTAAGACTAGCGGCACAGATACGCAGTATTTT.

The chain employs TRBV4-1 and TRBJ1-1; possible D gene TRBD1, 5 bases. Looked up from germline, CDR1 is MGHRA and CDR2 is YSYEKL. There are 13 residues in the CDR3. Trimming pared 3 bases from V and 5 bases from J, leaving 10 bases between. The CDR3 nucleotides are TGCGCCAGCAGCCAGAAGAAGGGGACTGAAGCTTTCTTT. Protein product: CASSQKKGTEAFF.

This clone has a single count. The V and J genes are TRBV7-2 and TRBJ2-7, with 7 bases aligning to TRBD2. Germline CDR1 SGHTA, CDR2 FQGNSA. This CDR3 spans 15 amino acids. Germline trimming cut 5 bases from V and 5 bases from J; bases unmatched to any gene: 12. CDR3 residues: CASSGRGLPSHEQYF. CDR3 DNA: TGTGCCAGCAGCGGGAGGGGACTGCCCTCTCACGAGCAGTACTTC.

The gene calls are TRBV10-1 and TRBJ1-6; D unresolved. Trimming took 7 bases from V and 7 from J, leaving 14 bases between them. The CDR3 contains 14 residues. Germline assignment: CDR1 WNHNN and CDR2 SYGVQD (reference sequence). The CDR3 sequence: CASTDGVRNSPLHF. The CDR3 bases are TGCGCCAGCACTGACGGGGTTCGCAATTCACCCCTCCACTTT.

The rearrangement joins TRBV7-9 to TRBJ2-7, with D uncertain. CDR1 is SEHNR and CDR2 is FQNEAQ in the germline V gene (reference sequence). There are 12 residues in the CDR3. Trimming shortened V by 1 base and J by 7 bases, and 8 bases separated the two germline ends. In nucleotides, the CDR3 is TGTGCCAGCAGCTTAGGTTTCGGGGAGCAGTACTTC. Protein sequence: CASSLGFGEQYF. Looking up the rest from reference TRBV7-9 and TRBJ2-7 gives the full variable domain: DTGVSQNPRHKITKRGQNVTFRCDPISEHNRLYWYRQTLGQGPEFLTYFQNEAQLEKSRLLSDRFSAERPKGSFSTLEIQRTEQGDSAMYLCASSLGFGEQYFGPGTRLTVT.

This chain connects TRBV5-1 to TRBJ1-1; D gene uncertain. V was cut by 4 bases and J by 4 bases, with 11 bases left in between. Germline V gives CDR1 SGHRS, CDR2 YFSETQ. The CDR3 is 13 amino acids. DNA of the CDR3: TGCGCCAGCAGCGCGGTCGGTCTCACTGAAGCTTTCTTT. Translation: CASSAVGLTEAFF.